The source of this T cell receptor beta chain is a study of patients and donors after allogeneic stem cell transplantation. This clonotype was detected ten times or more. Germline loops: CDR1 MNHNS, CDR2 SASEGT. Germline trimming cut 10 bases from V and 2 bases from J; bases unmatched to any gene: 5. There are 14 residues in the CDR3. TCRdb processed the RT-PCR reads anew with MiXCR; each CDR3 protein has one entry. The top ten hold roughly 6.4% of the sample, which has about a million distinct CDR3 sequences, roughly 18% seen once. This receptor was taken from a human donor who was either an allogeneic HSCT recipient or a stem cell or donor lymphocyte infusion donor (not recorded which). It is not recorded whose cells these are; they may come from a transplant donor. The source material was blood, either unsorted or a sorted T cell fraction (not recorded which). This chain uses TRBV6-1 with TRBJ2-2; 9 positions match TRBD2. CDR3 region: CATHSGRNTGELFF. DNA for the CDR3: TGTGCCACTCATAGCGGGAGAAACACCGGGGAGCTGTTTTTT.